This TCR beta chain derives from a study of T cells after yellow fever vaccination. Study at large: Each low-cell-number fraction was prepared by means of SMART-Seq v4 Ultra Low Input. Study results and limitations: Just a small share of clonotypes turned up in the CD4 compartment as well as the CD8 compartment. Contaminating bulk clonotypes could be abundant in FACS-sorted repertoires.

This clonotype was counted a few times. Its antigen is unknown. TCRdb ran MiXCR on the 5' RACE reads and lists one entry per CDR3 protein. This table holds around 310,000 distinct CDR3 sequences, 8.5% to 10% found once. The source was PBMCs, collected on the day of the first yellow fever vaccination. This clonotype was obtained from a man in his late teens or twenties who received the YFV17D yellow fever vaccine.

CDR3 protein: CASSLAEHLRYEQYF. The CDR3 DNA reads as TGTGCCAGCAGTTTAGCGGAGCACCTACGCTACGAGCAGTACTTC. The chain links TRBV12-3 or TRBV12-4 to TRBJ2-7; no definite D call. V was clipped by 0 bases and J by 3 bases, with 12 bases between them. This CDR3 has 15 residues.